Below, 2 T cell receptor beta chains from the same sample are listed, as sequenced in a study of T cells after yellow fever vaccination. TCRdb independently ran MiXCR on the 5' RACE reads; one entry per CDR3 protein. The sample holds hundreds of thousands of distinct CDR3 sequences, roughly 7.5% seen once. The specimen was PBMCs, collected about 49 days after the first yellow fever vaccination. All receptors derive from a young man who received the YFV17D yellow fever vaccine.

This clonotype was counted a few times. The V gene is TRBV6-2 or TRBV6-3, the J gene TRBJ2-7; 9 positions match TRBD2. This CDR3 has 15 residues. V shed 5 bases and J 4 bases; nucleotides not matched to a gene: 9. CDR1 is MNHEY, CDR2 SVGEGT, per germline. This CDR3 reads CASSPQRGDQYEQYF. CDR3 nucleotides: TGTGCCAGCAGTCCCCAGCGGGGGGATCAGTACGAGCAGTACTTC.

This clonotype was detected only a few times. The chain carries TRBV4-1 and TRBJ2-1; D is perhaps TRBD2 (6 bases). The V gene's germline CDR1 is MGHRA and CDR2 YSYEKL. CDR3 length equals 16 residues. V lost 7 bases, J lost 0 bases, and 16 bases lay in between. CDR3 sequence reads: CASIGVGGSSYNEQFF. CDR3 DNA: TGCGCCAGCATTGGGGTCGGGGGTAGCTCCTACAATGAGCAGTTCTTC.